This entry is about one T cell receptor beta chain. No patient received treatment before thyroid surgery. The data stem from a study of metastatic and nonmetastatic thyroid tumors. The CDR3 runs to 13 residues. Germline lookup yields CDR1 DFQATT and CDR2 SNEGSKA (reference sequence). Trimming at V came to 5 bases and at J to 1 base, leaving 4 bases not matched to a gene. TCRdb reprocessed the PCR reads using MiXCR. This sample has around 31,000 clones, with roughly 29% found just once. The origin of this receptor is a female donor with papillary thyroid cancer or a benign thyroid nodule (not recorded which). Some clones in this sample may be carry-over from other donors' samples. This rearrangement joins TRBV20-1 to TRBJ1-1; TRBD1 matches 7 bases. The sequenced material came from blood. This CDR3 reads CSARGTANTEAFF. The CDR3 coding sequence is TGCAGTGCTCGAGGGACAGCGAACACTGAAGCTTTCTTT.